The clone carrying this TCR beta chain was seen a handful of times. Its specificity is unknown. The data stem from a study of T cells in Graves' hyperthyroidism and ophthalmopathy. The germline CDR1 and CDR2 sequences are DFQATT and SNEGSKA (reference sequence). The CDR3 has 15 residues. V dropped 3 bases and J dropped 6; count of bases not matched to a gene: 9. Findings and limits, study-wide: Clonotypes that were expanded in thyroid above 0.001 mostly appeared in blood too. Ophthalmopathy was separated from stable hyperthyroidism by a 13 V-J model.

RNA transcripts yielded amplified TCR beta CDR3 regions. The HTBI set primed first-round TCR CDR3 RT-PCR. TCRdb redid the calling of the multiplex PCR reads with MiXCR, one entry per CDR3 protein. This table has 540,000 or so distinct CDR3 sequences, around a sixth appearing once. The sequenced sample was blood. This clonotype was sampled from a woman between 25 and 40 years old with Graves' hyperthyroidism. This chain uses TRBV20-1 with TRBJ2-1, with 9 bases that match TRBD1. The CDR3 nucleotides are TGCAGTGCTAGGTACCGGGACAGGGTGACCAATGAGCAGTTCTTC. Translating gives CSARYRDRVTNEQFF.